These 30 T cell receptor beta chains were sequenced from one sample in a study of T cell clusters in autoimmune cytopenias. One tube held mixed TRB-A and TRB-B primer pools for touch-down PCR. TCRdb re-called the multiplex PCR reads, yielding one record per CDR3 amino acid sequence without DNA. The sample is made up of fewer than 2,000 distinct CDR3 sequences, and the top ten hold less than 30% of it. Approximately 40,000 genome equivalents of blood DNA were amplified for TRB. The sequencing sample was made of peripheral blood. The receptor source for this set is a human donor with an autoimmune cytopenia or autoimmune hepatitis (not recorded which).

This clonotype is identified as medium-sized (0.01 to 0.1%) from frequency. The genes are TRBV30 and TRBJ2-3; TCRdb's D call of TRBD1 is untestable without DNA. This CDR3 comprises 14 residues. Germline V CDR1 and CDR2: GTSNPN, SVGIG (reference sequence). This chain's CDR3 is CAWRLTQGTDTQYF.

This clonotype is called medium-sized (0.01 to 0.1%) based on its frequency. The rearrangement uses TRBV6-6 and TRBJ2-7; TCRdb outputs TRBD1, but without DNA this stays unchecked. Looked up from germline, CDR1 is MNHNY and CDR2 is SVGAGI (reference sequence). The CDR3 has 13 residues. The CDR3 region is CASSPYHSYEQYF.

This chain joins TRBV4-2 and TRBJ1-1; as DNA is missing, the TRBD1 call by TCRdb cannot be tested. Germline V gene lookup returns CDR1 LGHNA and CDR2 YNFKEQ. The CDR3 totals 13 residues. The chain's CDR3 is CASSTLTGVDAFF.

This clonotype ranks as medium-sized (0.01 to 0.1%) in terms of frequency. This rearrangement joins TRBV18 to TRBJ1-2. Germline CDR1 reads KGHSH; CDR2 reads LQKENI. The CDR3 spans 13 residues. The CDR3 loop is CASSAGERYGYTF.

According to its frequency, this clonotype is medium-sized (0.01 to 0.1%). This chain uses TRBV5-5 with TRBJ1-3. Germline V gene lookup returns CDR1 SGHKS and CDR2 YYEKEE (reference sequence). The CDR3 loop spans 15 amino acids. The CDR3 here is CASSYDGLLIETIYF.

The chain has TRBV7-2 and TRBJ2-3; TCRdb's D call of TRBD1 is untestable without DNA. The germline CDR1 and CDR2 sequences are SGHTA and FQGNSA. The CDR3 extends over 14 amino acids. CDR3 residues: CASIIGGSSDTQYF.

This clonotype ranks as medium-sized in terms of frequency. This rearrangement joins TRBV10-3 to TRBJ1-2; TCRdb's D call of TRBD1 is untestable without DNA. The V gene's germline CDR1 is ENHRY and CDR2 SYGVKD. The CDR3 totals 15 residues. CDR3 in amino acids: CAISESNTGIYGYTF.

Measured by frequency, this clonotype is large (0.1 to 1%). This chain connects TRBV29-1 to TRBJ1-3; lacking DNA, the TRBD1 call made by TCRdb goes unchecked. Germline CDR1 reads SQVTM; CDR2 reads ANQGSEA. This CDR3 contains 13 residues. The CDR3 is CSVERDTGNTIYF.

Measured by frequency, this clonotype is medium-sized. The gene calls are TRBV20-1 and TRBJ1-2; TCRdb gives TRBD1 as the D gene, but with no DNA this cannot be confirmed. The CDR3 extends over 12 amino acids. The germline gives CDR1 DFQATT, CDR2 SNEGSKA (reference sequence). CDR3 amino acids: CSAFSRDYGYTF.

Judged by frequency, this clonotype is medium-sized (0.01 to 0.1%). The chain links TRBV27 to TRBJ2-1; TCRdb's assignment of TRBD2 cannot be checked, as there is no DNA. CDR1 MNHEY and CDR2 SMNVEV come from the germline V gene (reference sequence). This CDR3 region has 21 residues. The CDR3 loop reads CASMPTRGTSGRGGSYNEQFF.

J is TRBJ2-1 and V is TRBV7-9. This CDR3 is built from 14 residues. CDR1 SEHNR and CDR2 FQNEAQ come from the germline V gene (reference sequence). The CDR3 reads CASKKEGSYNEQFF.

Judged by frequency, this clonotype is medium-sized. CDR3: CASSIQSYNEQFF. The rearrangement uses TRBV6-5 and TRBJ2-1. Germline CDR1 reads MNHEY; CDR2 reads SVGAGI. The CDR3 is 13 residues long.

This clonotype is identified as medium-sized from frequency. The J gene is TRBJ2-3, the V gene TRBV27; TCRdb's D gene call, TRBD1, goes unchecked for lack of DNA. Germline assignment: CDR1 MNHEY and CDR2 SMNVEV (reference sequence). This CDR3 region has 15 residues. The CDR3 sequence: CASSSGGQFTDTQYF.

According to its frequency, this clonotype is medium-sized. The chain employs TRBV24-1 and TRBJ2-2; the D call of TRBD1 rests on TCRdb alone, since no DNA is present to check it. CDR3 length equals 14 residues. Germline V CDR1 and CDR2: KGHDR, SFDVKD. CDR3: CATRRTGNTGELFF.

According to its frequency, this clonotype is medium-sized (0.01 to 0.1%). The chain combines TRBV27 with TRBJ2-5. CDR1 is MNHEY, CDR2 SMNVEV, per germline (reference sequence). The CDR3 totals 14 residues. This CDR3 is CASSLYFGVETQYF.

This clonotype ranks as medium-sized (0.01 to 0.1%) in terms of frequency. This sequence joins TRBV6-5 and TRBJ2-1. The germline V gene encodes CDR1 MNHEY and CDR2 SVGAGI. The CDR3 spans 15 residues. The CDR3 is CASSPTTASYNEQFF.

This rearrangement joins TRBV28 to TRBJ2-7; absent DNA, TCRdb's TRBD1 call cannot be checked. This CDR3 is 13 amino acids long. Germline V CDR1 and CDR2: MDHEN, SYDVKM. The CDR3 region is CASSTPDRGRMYF.

The chain is built from TRBV20-1 and TRBJ2-1; with no DNA, the TCRdb D assignment of TRBD2 cannot be verified. Germline V gives CDR1 DFQATT, CDR2 SNEGSKA (reference sequence). CDR3 length: 16 amino acids. Here the CDR3 reads CSARPGTSGRPNEQFF.

The rearrangement uses TRBV7-2 and TRBJ2-5. This CDR3 is built from 15 residues. The germline V gene encodes CDR1 SGHTA and CDR2 FQGNSA. The chain's CDR3 is CASSFGLRREKTQYF.

According to its frequency, this clonotype is medium-sized. V is TRBV5-1 and J is TRBJ2-4. CDR3 length: 14 residues. Germline-derived CDR1 and CDR2 are SGHRS and YFSETQ. CDR3 residues: CASSLEDLKNIQYF.

This clonotype registers medium-sized by frequency. The CDR3 loop is CASSLRLVAFF. The rearrangement links TRBV12-3 or TRBV12-4 to TRBJ1-1. This CDR3 spans 11 amino acids.

This clonotype is deemed medium-sized by its frequency. This chain connects TRBV19 to TRBJ2-7. The CDR3 is 14 amino acids. Germline assignment: CDR1 LNHDA and CDR2 SQIVND (reference sequence). The CDR3 is CASSIYLDHYEQYF.

This clonotype ranks as medium-sized (0.01 to 0.1%) in terms of frequency. V is TRBV18 and J is TRBJ1-5; lacking DNA, the TRBD1 call made by TCRdb goes unchecked. Germline CDR1 and CDR2: KGHSH and LQKENI. The CDR3 has 17 amino acids. The CDR3 here is CASSPYGTGDSNQPQHF. The full variable domain, its missing parts supplied by reference TRBV18 and TRBJ1-5, is NAGVMQNPRHLVRRRGQEARLRCSPMKGHSHVYWYRQLPEEGLKFMVYLQKENIIDESGMPKERFSAEFPKEGPSILRIQQVVRGDSAAYFCASSPYGTGDSNQPQHFGDGTRLSIL.

In terms of frequency, this clonotype is medium-sized. This rearrangement joins TRBV20-1 to TRBJ2-5. The germline CDR1 and CDR2 sequences are DFQATT and SNEGSKA (reference sequence). This CDR3 has 12 residues. The CDR3 is CSAPFSVETQYF.

This sequence joins TRBV5-1 and TRBJ2-1; TCRdb lists TRBD1, though no DNA is available to test this call. CDR3 size: 15 residues. Germline V gives CDR1 SGHRS, CDR2 YFSETQ. Here the CDR3 reads CASSLGQGALNEQFF.

The chain employs TRBV5-1 and TRBJ1-4. Looked up from germline, CDR1 is SGHRS and CDR2 is YFSETQ. The CDR3 sequence is 14 residues long. The CDR3 protein is CASSLGTMTEKLFF.

Judged by frequency, this clonotype is medium-sized. This sequence joins TRBV6-5 and TRBJ1-2. CDR1 is MNHEY, CDR2 SVGAGI, per germline. This CDR3 spans 21 amino acids. CDR3 sequence reads: CASSSQRGASGRAPSPYGYTF.

Judged by frequency, this clonotype is medium-sized. The rearrangement links TRBV5-6 to TRBJ2-1; no DNA is available, so the TRBD2 call from TCRdb remains unchecked. In germline, CDR1 is SGHDT, CDR2 YYEEEE. The CDR3 totals 15 residues. The CDR3 loop reads CASSLGLAGGNEQFF.

This clonotype is identified as large from frequency. V gene TRBV19 combines with J gene TRBJ2-3; TCRdb designates TRBD2, a call that cannot be tested without DNA. The germline V gene encodes CDR1 LNHDA and CDR2 SQIVND (reference sequence). CDR3 length: 13 residues. CDR3 in amino acids: CASSKGRADTQYF.

In terms of frequency, this clonotype is medium-sized. The chain employs TRBV12-3 or TRBV12-4 and TRBJ2-6. The CDR3 loop spans 16 amino acids. CDR3 sequence reads: CASSEVQNSGANVLTF.